A single sample is the source of the 12 T cell receptor beta chains below, sequenced in a study of OX40 agonist ivuxolimab in advanced cancers. The repertoire was sequenced with immunoSEQ multiplex PCR; TCRdb's copy has only in-frame clones and lacks some. Counted here are 77,000 or so clones, more than 70% occurring once; the ten biggest clones make up around 0.8%. The material was CD4+ or CD8+ T cells sorted from blood, obtained in a trial of the OX40 agonist ivuxolimab. The receptors originated from an adult with an advanced solid tumor such as melanoma, head and neck, liver or kidney cancer.

This clone is a singleton in its sample. The chain links TRBV27 to TRBJ2-3; 7 bases match TRBD2. V was pared by 6 bases and J by 1 base, with 7 bases of the junction left unmatched. The germline V gene has CDR1 MNHEY and CDR2 SMNVEV (reference sequence). The CDR3 is 15 residues long. The CDR3 reads CASRLLAQGTDTQYF. The CDR3 coding sequence is TGTGCCAGCAGGTTACTAGCGCAAGGCACAGATACGCAGTATTTT.

The chain joins TRBV11-2 to TRBJ2-5, with 8 bases matching TRBD2. The J call is in doubt because the DNA end fits TRBJ2-7 better. The CDR3 has 14 amino acids. CDR1 and CDR2 from the germline V gene are SGHAT and FQNNGV. The CDR3 DNA follows: TGTGCCAGCAGCTTAGCGGGGGGGTACTACGAGCAGTACTTC. It yields the protein CASSLAGGYYEQYF.

V gene TRBV6-5 combines with J gene TRBJ1-5; D not resolved. The CDR3 loop spans 13 amino acids. With 0 bases removed from V and 6 bases from J, the gap between germline ends came to 6 bases. CDR1 and CDR2 (germline): MNHEY, SVGAGI. CDR3 coding DNA: TGTGCCAGCAGTTACTCGGCAGGTCAGCCCCAGCATTTT. Encoded protein: CASSYSAGQPQHF.

With regard to this clone: The sample holds other DNA sequences that translate to the same CDR3. The chain combines TRBV10-3 with TRBJ1-3; no clear D gene. The length of the CDR3 is 13 residues. V dropped 0 bases and J dropped 3 bases, with 3 bases sitting between them. The germline V gene encodes CDR1 ENHRY and CDR2 SYGVKD. The DNA for the CDR3 is TGTGCCATCAGTGAGTCAGATGGAAACACCATATATTTT. Translating it yields CAISESDGNTIYF.

The chain has TRBV5-1 and TRBJ2-5, with D uncertain. Deletions cut 0 bases from V and 0 bases from J, with 9 bases between. Germline lookup yields CDR1 SGHRS and CDR2 YFSETQ. The CDR3 length is 15 residues. CDR3: CASSLAAQYQETQYF. In DNA, the CDR3 is TGCGCCAGCAGCTTGGCCGCTCAGTACCAAGAGACCCAGTACTTC. The full variable domain, rest sourced from reference TRBV5-1 and TRBJ2-5, is KAGVTQTPRYLIKTRGQQVTLSCSPISGHRSVSWYQQTPGQGLQFLFEYFSETQRNKGNFPGRFSGRQFSNSRSEMNVSTLELGDSALYLCASSLAAQYQETQYFGPGTRLLVL.

V gene TRBV7-9 combines with J gene TRBJ2-3; TRBD2 agrees at 7 bases. With V trimmed by 5 bases and J by 2 bases, 10 bases remained unmatched. There are 16 residues in the CDR3. Germline CDR1 SEHNR, CDR2 FQNEAQ (reference sequence). This CDR3 is CASSEALAADTDTQYF. As DNA, the CDR3 is TGTGCCAGCAGCGAAGCTCTAGCGGCCGACACAGATACGCAGTATTTT.

The rearrangement uses TRBV5-4 and TRBJ1-2; D uncertain. This CDR3 contains 15 residues. Per the germline V gene, CDR1 is SGHNT and CDR2 is YYREEE (reference sequence). Between the trimmed V and J ends, which lost 6 bases and 3 bases, there was a span of 18 bases. The CDR3 sequence: CASTLGRGHDYGYTF. The DNA of the CDR3 is TGTGCCAGCACCCTAGGACGCGGGCATGACTATGGCTACACCTTC.

This clone has a single count. The chain combines TRBV9 with TRBJ2-7; a possible D gene is TRBD2 (5 bases). This CDR3 is 15 amino acids long. Per the germline V gene, CDR1 is SGDLS and CDR2 is YYNGEE. Trimming shortened V by 0 bases and J by 2 bases, and 12 bases separated the two germline ends. For the CDR3, the DNA is TGTGCCAGCAGCGTAGCGGCTAGCCGGGCCTACGAGCAGTACTTC. It specifies CASSVAASRAYEQYF. Together with reference TRBV9 and TRBJ2-7, the CDR3 gives the full variable domain: DSGVTQTPKHLITATGQRVTLRCSPRSGDLSVYWYQQSLDQGLQFLIQYYNGEERAKGNILERFSAQQFPDLHSELNLSSLELGDSALYFCASSVAASRAYEQYFGPGTRLTVT.

The chain joins TRBV4-2 to TRBJ2-3, with D perhaps TRBD1 or TRBD2 (5 bases each). This CDR3 is 16 amino acids long. Germline loops: CDR1 LGHNA, CDR2 YNFKEQ. V dropped 0 bases and J dropped 0 bases, with 10 bases sitting between them. CDR3: CASSQDPGPSTDTQYF. The CDR3 DNA sequence: TGTGCCAGCAGCCAAGATCCGGGGCCTAGCACAGATACGCAGTATTTT.

The chain uses TRBV7-3 and TRBJ2-5; possible D gene TRBD1, 5 bases. CDR3 length equals 14 residues. In germline, CDR1 is SGHTA, CDR2 FQGTGA. V lost 5 bases and J 5 bases, leaving 15 bases between the germline ends. The CDR3 coding sequence is TGTGCCAGCAGCCCAAGGGGCAGTAGCGAGACCCAGTACTTC. Translating gives CASSPRGSSETQYF. Together with reference TRBV7-3 and TRBJ2-5, the CDR3 gives the full variable domain: GAGVSQTPSNKVTEKGKYVELRCDPISGHTALYWYRQSLGQGPEFLIYFQGTGAADDSGLPNDRFFAVRPEGSVSTLKIQRTERGDSAVYLCASSPRGSSETQYFGPGTRLLVL.

J is TRBJ1-1 and V is TRBV6-5, with 10 bases that match TRBD1. The CDR3 is made up of 15 amino acids. The V gene's germline CDR1 is MNHEY and CDR2 SVGAGI. V lost 6 bases, J lost 11 bases, and 15 bases stayed unmatched. DNA for the CDR3: TGTGCCAGCAGACCTCCTACGACAGGGGGCGATCGGGCTTTCTTT. Translating gives CASRPPTTGGDRAFF.

The chain has TRBV30 and TRBJ2-6, with a possible D match to TRBD2 (5 bases). Germline V CDR1 and CDR2: GTSNPN, SVGIG (reference sequence). V shed 2 bases and J shed 4 bases, with 12 bases lying between them. This CDR3 has 15 residues. The CDR3 region has the DNA TGTGCCTGGAGTCTTACTCCGGGAGGGGCCAACGTCCTGACTTTC. Translated: CAWSLTPGGANVLTF.